This T cell receptor beta chain was identified during a study of cytomegalovirus exposure and HLA in healthy donors. Primers included in the PCR were 60 Vbeta and 13 Jbeta primers. In the original workflow: Unique TCR beta chains totaled some 80 million in a later count, with roughly 12 million of them shared. Using immunoSEQ multiplex PCR, the repertoire was profiled, and TCRdb retains in-frame clones only, with some absent. V and J calls and clone size are given by that table; D and trimming were obtained from the DNA. The sample lists 60,000 to 75,000 clones, roughly nine tenths occurring once. The source material was PBMCs. The TCR was taken from a woman in her 30s in good health and CMV-seropositive.

The CDR3 is CASSRREGYEQYF. The DNA of the CDR3 is TGTGCCAGCAGCCGGCGGGAGGGTTACGAGCAGTACTTC. V and J are TRBV5-6 and TRBJ2-7; TRBD2 matches at 9 bases. CDR1 SGHDT and CDR2 YYEEEE come from the germline V gene. This CDR3 is 13 amino acids long. The J segment lost 4 bases and the V segment lost 4 bases, leaving 3 bases of the junction unmatched.